What follows are 27 T cell receptor beta chains derived from one specimen sequenced in a study of TIL therapy for anti-PD-1-resistant metastatic lung cancer. Documented time point: pre-treatment sample, taken before nivolumab and TIL therapy. The libraries were made with immunoSEQ v3. Using immunoSEQ multiplex PCR, the repertoire was profiled, and TCRdb retains in-frame clones only, with some absent. The data show around 30,000 clones, 74% seen once. This specimen was blood, taken at baseline. The receptors come from a woman aged 30 to 85 with non-small cell lung cancer.

The chain is built from TRBV7-8 and TRBJ2-7; 7 bases are shared with TRBD1. The ends lost 1 base at V and 5 bases at J; junction bases unmatched: 17. Germline values: CDR1 SGHVS, CDR2 FQNEAQ. The length of the CDR3 is 18 residues. The CDR3 DNA is TGTGCCAGCAGCTTAGAACAGCCCCAAGTACAGGGGAACAACGAGCAGTACTTC. Amino acid sequence: CASSLEQPQVQGNNEQYF.

The chain combines TRBV6-1 with TRBJ1-5; 9 nucleotides agree with TRBD1. This CDR3 has 13 residues. V lost 7 bases to trimming and J lost 7 bases; unmatched junction nucleotides: 5. Germline V CDR1 and CDR2: MNHNS, SASEGT. In DNA, the CDR3 is TGTGCCAGCATTATGACAGGGGGGCAGCCCCAGCATTTT. This translates into CASIMTGGQPQHF.

This clone came up once. V and J are TRBV5-1 and TRBJ2-1, with D unclear. There are 11 residues in the CDR3. V lost 5 bases and J 7 bases, leaving 7 bases between the germline ends. Per the germline V gene, CDR1 is SGHRS and CDR2 is YFSETQ. The CDR3 loop is CASSEANEQFF. The CDR3 bases are TGCGCCAGCAGTGAGGCAAATGAGCAGTTCTTC.

The genes are TRBV11-2 and TRBJ2-1, with D possibly being TRBD1 (5 bases). V lost 1 base to trimming and J lost 3 bases, with 10 bases between them. The CDR3 loop spans 15 amino acids. Germline loops: CDR1 SGHAT, CDR2 FQNNGV. The CDR3 nucleotides read TGTGCCAGCAGCTTAGGACAGTCCCTCTACAATGAGCAGTTCTTC. It translates to CASSLGQSLYNEQFF.

The V gene is TRBV5-1, the J gene TRBJ2-7; 7 bases line up with TRBD1. This CDR3 has 16 amino acids. From germline, CDR1 is SGHRS and CDR2 YFSETQ. Trimming took 4 bases from V and 4 from J; bases not matched to a gene: 14. The CDR3 spells CASSHNLETGKYEQYF. The CDR3 DNA reads TGCGCCAGCAGCCACAACCTTGAGACAGGGAAGTACGAGCAGTACTTC.

V usage is TRBV7-6 and J usage is TRBJ2-3, with TRBD1 as a possible D gene (5 bases). Looked up from germline, CDR1 is SGHVS and CDR2 is FNYEAQ. The V and J ends lost 0 bases and 1 base respectively, with 8 bases between them. CDR3 length equals 15 residues. CDR3 residues: CASSLAGAGTDTQYF. The CDR3 coding sequence is TGTGCCAGCAGCTTAGCAGGGGCCGGCACAGATACGCAGTATTTT.

This chain uses TRBV5-1 with TRBJ2-1, with 8 bases fitting TRBD1. Germline V gene data show CDR1 as SGHRS and CDR2 as YFSETQ. The V and J ends lost 0 bases and 2 bases, in that order; junction bases with no gene match: 4. The CDR3 extends over 16 amino acids. CDR3 protein: CASSLGPTGAYNEQFF. CDR3 DNA sequence: TGCGCCAGCAGCTTGGGGCCGACAGGGGCCTACAATGAGCAGTTCTTC.

The chain carries TRBV19 and TRBJ2-1; D unclear. The CDR3 contains 17 residues. Germline V gene sequence: CDR1 LNHDA, CDR2 SQIVND (reference sequence). Between the trimmed V and J ends, which lost 3 bases and 5 bases, there was a span of 20 bases. As DNA, the CDR3 is TGTGCCAGTAGTATGTTCAAGCCGCCGACACCTAACAATGAGCAGTTCTTC. Protein sequence: CASSMFKPPTPNNEQFF.

V is TRBV6-5 and J is TRBJ2-1; TRBD2 might be the D (5 bases). The CDR3 spans 15 residues. Per the germline V gene, CDR1 is MNHEY and CDR2 is SVGAGI. V was cut by 2 bases and J by 6 bases, with 14 bases left in between. The CDR3 DNA sequence: TGTGCCAGCAGTTACAGTCGGGAAATCCTCAATGAGCAGTTCTTC. This translates into CASSYSREILNEQFF.

This chain links TRBV18 with TRBJ2-7, with a weak D call TRBD2 (6 bases). This CDR3 is 15 amino acids long. From germline, CDR1 is KGHSH and CDR2 LQKENI. V lost 3 bases to trimming and J lost 6 bases, with 18 bases between them. CDR3 region: CASSPNFGGGVEQYF. In nucleotides, the CDR3 is TGTGCCAGCTCACCGAATTTCGGAGGCGGGGTCGAGCAGTACTTC.

The chain links TRBV11-2 to TRBJ2-1; TRBD2 aligns across 11 bases. With V trimmed by 1 base and J by 7 bases, 12 bases remained unmatched. This CDR3 has 18 residues. The V gene's germline CDR1 is SGHAT and CDR2 FQNNGV. The DNA of the CDR3 is TGTGCCAGCAGCTTAGGGACCTTACTAGCGGGAGTAAGGAATGAGCAGTTCTTC. Amino acids: CASSLGTLLAGVRNEQFF.

The V and J genes are TRBV5-6 and TRBJ1-2; 8 bases are a match to TRBD1. CDR1 and CDR2 from the germline V gene are SGHDT and YYEEEE. Germline trimming cut 4 bases from V and 6 bases from J; bases unmatched to any gene: 8. The CDR3 is 14 amino acids. The CDR3 sequence is CASSPRQGIHGYTF. CDR3 sequence (DNA): TGTGCCAGCAGCCCTAGACAGGGGATTCATGGCTACACCTTC. Complete variable domain (other parts from reference TRBV5-6 and TRBJ1-2): DAGVTQSPTHLIKTRGQQVTLRCSPKSGHDTVSWYQQALGQGPQFIFQYYEEEERQRGNFPDRFSGHQFPNYSSELNVNALLLGDSALYLCASSPRQGIHGYTFGSGTRLTVV.

Within the sample, this clone is medium-sized (0.01 to 0.1%). J is TRBJ1-5 and V is TRBV27, with TRBD1 matching over 7 bases. The J segment lost 7 bases and the V segment lost 2 bases, leaving 2 bases of the junction unmatched. The CDR3 has 13 amino acids. Germline CDR1 is MNHEY and CDR2 is SMNVEV (reference sequence). The CDR3 DNA is TGTGCCAGCAGTTTAGAGGGACAGCAGCCCCAGCATTTT. The encoded protein is CASSLEGQQPQHF.

This clone was counted only a few times. V and J are TRBV2 and TRBJ2-7, with 8 positions matching TRBD2. CDR3 size: 14 residues. J gave up 2 bases and V 6 bases, and 6 bases lay outside the gene matches. Per germline, CDR1 SNHLY and CDR2 FYNNEI. DNA for the CDR3: TGTGCCAGCAGGCGATCGGGACTAGCCTACGAGCAGTACTTC. Translated, it gives CASRRSGLAYEQYF.

DNA of the CDR3: TGTGCCAGCAGCTTAGCAGGTCCGCCAGAGACCCAGTACTTC. It encodes CASSLAGPPETQYF. The chain links TRBV7-8 to TRBJ2-5; D is unresolved. The CDR3 loop spans 14 amino acids. With 0 bases removed from V and 4 bases from J, the gap between germline ends came to 9 bases. The V gene's germline CDR1 is SGHVS and CDR2 FQNEAQ.

The J gene is TRBJ2-7, the V gene TRBV6-5, with 9 bases aligning to TRBD1. V shed 5 bases, J shed 5 bases, and the junction held 4 bases outside the gene matches. The CDR3 is made up of 13 amino acids. The germline gives CDR1 MNHEY, CDR2 SVGAGI. CDR3 in DNA: TGTGCCAGCAGTGGGACAGGGAAAGACGAGCAGTACTTC. Translated, it gives CASSGTGKDEQYF.

The chain has TRBV19 and TRBJ2-1, with D perhaps TRBD1 or TRBD2 (5 bases each). Germline assignment: CDR1 LNHDA and CDR2 SQIVND (reference sequence). V was cut by 4 bases and J by 5 bases, with 18 bases left in between. This CDR3 is 16 amino acids long. The chain's CDR3 is CASSKTGPRTDNEQFF. The DNA for the CDR3 is TGTGCCAGTAGTAAAACGGGACCCCGGACCGACAATGAGCAGTTCTTC.

V usage is TRBV7-9 and J usage is TRBJ2-1; 7 positions agree with TRBD2. The CDR3 is 15 amino acids. Germline assignment: CDR1 SEHNR and CDR2 FQNEAQ (reference sequence). Trimming took 3 bases from V and 1 from J; bases not matched to a gene: 3. The CDR3 region is CASSFDGRSYNEQFF. The CDR3 region has the DNA TGTGCCAGCAGCTTCGACGGGAGGTCCTACAATGAGCAGTTCTTC.

The chain is built from TRBV7-2 and TRBJ1-3; TRBD1 matches at 9 bases. The V segment lost 6 bases and the J segment 4 bases; nucleotides outside the gene matches: 7. Per the germline V gene, CDR1 is SGHTA and CDR2 is FQGNSA. This CDR3 has 15 residues. In DNA, the CDR3 is TGTGCCAGCAGTTACGGACAGGGGAAAGGAAACACCATATATTTT. It codes for CASSYGQGKGNTIYF.

There are a few counts of this clone. V is TRBV5-6 and J is TRBJ1-2; the match to TRBD1 covers 9 bases. Germline CDR1 and CDR2: SGHDT and YYEEEE. This CDR3 region has 16 residues. Germline trimming cut 1 base from V and 3 bases from J; bases unmatched to any gene: 7. The CDR3 region has the DNA TGTGCCAGCAGCTTGTGGGGGGGACAGGGCTACTATGGCTACACCTTC. Its translation is CASSLWGGQGYYGYTF.

The rearrangement joins TRBV5-4 to TRBJ2-1; 9 positions agree with TRBD1. Germline CDR1 is SGHNT and CDR2 is YYREEE (reference sequence). The length of the CDR3 is 15 residues. With 0 bases clipped from V and 6 bases from J, the junction kept 4 bases outside the gene matches. CDR3 protein: CASSLVQGAGNEQFF. DNA for the CDR3: TGTGCCAGCAGCTTGGTACAGGGGGCAGGCAATGAGCAGTTCTTC.

The rearrangement links TRBV19 to TRBJ1-2; TRBD1 matches at 7 bases. V dropped 6 bases and J dropped 8; count of bases not matched to a gene: 12. Germline CDR1 reads LNHDA; CDR2 reads SQIVND (reference sequence). The CDR3 sequence is 14 residues long. DNA of the CDR3: TGTGCCAGTAGGGGGACAGAGGTTCGAGGAGGCTACACCTTC. Translated, it gives CASRGTEVRGGYTF. Drawing the rest from reference TRBV19 and TRBJ1-2, the complete variable domain is DGGITQSPKYLFRKEGQNVTLSCEQNLNHDAMYWYRQDPGQGLRLIYYSQIVNDFQKGDIAEGYSVSREKKESFPLTVTSAQKNPTAFYLCASRGTEVRGGYTFGSGTRLTVV.

V and J are TRBV9 and TRBJ2-3; TRBD2 agrees at 11 bases. Germline CDR1 SGDLS, CDR2 YYNGEE. There are 18 residues in the CDR3. The trim removed 4 bases at V and 5 bases at J, leaving 15 bases unmatched. The CDR3 sequence: CASSRITSLAGGLDTQYF. CDR3 in DNA: TGTGCCAGCAGCAGAATTACATCCCTAGCGGGAGGTTTAGATACGCAGTATTTT.

The V call is TRBV7-2, the J call TRBJ2-1, with D perhaps TRBD1 (5 bases). This CDR3 contains 13 residues. Germline V gene lookup returns CDR1 SGHTA and CDR2 FQGNSA. V dropped 3 bases and J dropped 7 bases, with 10 bases sitting between them. CDR3 sequence (DNA): TGTGCCAGCAGCTTTGCCAGGGAAAATGAGCAGTTCTTC. It specifies CASSFARENEQFF.

This clone showed up just once. This rearrangement joins TRBV10-3 to TRBJ2-7; TRBD2 matches 8 bases. Germline-derived CDR1 and CDR2 are ENHRY and SYGVKD. The CDR3 is made up of 15 amino acids. V gave up 8 bases and J gave up 1 base; unmatched junction bases: 10. DNA of the CDR3: TGTGCCATCGGTTCTAGCGGGTCCGTTTCCTACGAGCAGTACTTC. Translating gives CAIGSSGSVSYEQYF.

This chain links TRBV7-9 with TRBJ1-2, with TRBD1 as a possible D gene (5 bases). Trimming left V 2 bases short and J 2 bases short, with 15 bases between. The germline V gene encodes CDR1 SEHNR and CDR2 FQNEAQ (reference sequence). The CDR3 length is 16 residues. DNA for the CDR3: TGTGCCAGCAGCTTATTGCAGGGAGGTATAAACTATGGCTACACCTTC. Amino acids: CASSLLQGGINYGYTF.

This clone was detected only a few times. The gene calls are TRBV2 and TRBJ1-3; D ambiguous. Germline CDR1 SNHLY, CDR2 FYNNEI. V was shortened by 2 bases and J by 4 bases, with 9 bases between the two germline ends. The CDR3 has 14 amino acids. CDR3 DNA sequence: TGTGCCAGCAGTGAACCAGTGAGAGGAAACACCATATATTTT. It specifies CASSEPVRGNTIYF.